The sequence of this T cell receptor (beta chain) was determined in a study of cytomegalovirus exposure and HLA in healthy donors. The study's findings and limits: Donors belonging to an Asian-associated ancestry cluster reportedly showed fewer N-insertions in productive TCRs than the approximately 690-donor mean, according to what a later analysis found.

PCR was performed using 60 Vbeta and 13 Jbeta primers. Method: immunoSEQ multiplex PCR; TCRdb's copy keeps in-frame clones and lacks some. The sample holds 150,000 to 200,000 clones, roughly 84% seen once. With regard to this clone: Its antigen is not known.

CDR3 size: 13 residues. In germline, CDR1 is SGDLS, CDR2 YYNGEE. V lost 5 bases and J 2 bases, leaving 7 bases between the germline ends. V and J are TRBV9 and TRBJ1-4, with D uncertain. The sequence derives from a woman aged 18-35 years in good health and CMV-seronegative. Material for sequencing was PBMCs. The CDR3 reads CASRGGTNEKLFF. CDR3 bases: TGTGCCAGCAGGGGAGGGACTAATGAAAAACTGTTTTTT.